These 22 T cell receptor beta chains came from one sample sequenced in a study of shared clonotypes between healthy human individuals. The table came from immunoSEQ multiplex PCR; TCRdb's copy has only in-frame clones and leaves some out. The sample gives about 2.4 million clones, under 95% of which show up once; approximately 0.35% is in the top ten. Sequencing was carried out using naive CD4+ T cells from PBMCs. The subset denotes: CD45RA+ positively selected. The receptors come from a man in his late teens or twenties in good health. Some clones in this sample may be carry-over from other donors' samples.

The gene calls are TRBV5-1 and TRBJ1-1; the match to TRBD1 covers 12 bases. The J segment lost 4 bases and the V segment lost 4 bases, leaving 11 bases of the junction unmatched. This CDR3 is built from 17 residues. In germline, CDR1 is SGHRS, CDR2 YFSETQ. The CDR3 DNA follows: TGCGCCAGCAGCGCAGGGACAGGGGGCATAGTAGGCACTGAAGCTTTCTTT. It codes for CASSAGTGGIVGTEAFF.

A note on this clone: This specimen includes other DNA sequences encoding the same CDR3. V gene TRBV18 combines with J gene TRBJ1-1; D uncertain. V shed 3 bases and J shed 2 bases, with 7 bases lying between them. The CDR3 is 13 amino acids. CDR1 is KGHSH, CDR2 LQKENI, per germline. The CDR3 nucleotides read TGTGCCAGCTCACCTAACCTCAACACTGAAGCTTTCTTT. It translates to CASSPNLNTEAFF.

This chain uses TRBV4-3 with TRBJ2-3; D remains ambiguous. Trimming pared 1 base from V and 7 bases from J, leaving 12 bases between. This CDR3 region has 14 residues. Germline CDR1 and CDR2: LGHNA and YSLEER. Here the CDR3 reads CASSQGYGGHTQYF. The CDR3 DNA sequence: TGCGCCAGCAGCCAAGGTTATGGTGGTCATACGCAGTATTTT.

The chain has TRBV6-1 and TRBJ1-2; D might be TRBD1 (5 bases). This CDR3 contains 14 residues. Per germline, CDR1 MNHNS and CDR2 SASEGT. Trimming pared 1 base from V and 3 bases from J, leaving 9 bases between. The CDR3 protein is CASSEDGRDYGYTF. The CDR3, as DNA: TGTGCCAGCAGTGAAGATGGCAGGGACTATGGCTACACCTTC.

This clone was detected only a few times. The chain employs TRBV28 and TRBJ1-3; D gene unclear. Germline CDR1 is MDHEN and CDR2 is SYDVKM. V was pared by 0 bases and J by 2 bases, with 5 bases between. This CDR3 spans 14 amino acids. CDR3 amino acids: CASSLWQPGNTIYF. Written as DNA, the CDR3 is TGTGCCAGCAGTTTATGGCAGCCTGGAAACACCATATATTTT.

This sequence joins TRBV10-3 and TRBJ2-5; D is ambiguous. The CDR3 totals 11 residues. Germline CDR1 is ENHRY and CDR2 is SYGVKD. The V and J ends lost 11 bases and 5 bases respectively, with 12 bases between them. CDR3 sequence reads: CASGVRETQYF. The CDR3 region has the DNA TGTGCCTCGGGTGTTCGGGAGACCCAGTACTTC.

The chain carries TRBV5-1 and TRBJ2-2; D is perhaps TRBD1 (5 bases). Germline CDR1 reads SGHRS; CDR2 reads YFSETQ. The CDR3 consists of 15 residues. The V end was cut by 0 bases, the J end by 3 bases, with 9 bases between. CDR3 residues: CASSLDTGDTGELFF. The DNA of the CDR3 is TGCGCCAGCAGCTTGGACACAGGCGACACCGGGGAGCTGTTTTTT. The full variable domain, with the rest looked up from reference TRBV5-1 and TRBJ2-2, is KAGVTQTPRYLIKTRGQQVTLSCSPISGHRSVSWYQQTPGQGLQFLFEYFSETQRNKGNFPGRFSGRQFSNSRSEMNVSTLELGDSALYLCASSLDTGDTGELFFGEGSRLTVL.

The rearrangement uses TRBV7-3 and TRBJ2-5; 10 positions agree with TRBD2. This CDR3 is built from 15 residues. Trimming removed 8 bases from V and 4 bases from J; junction bases left unmatched: 10. Per the germline V gene, CDR1 is SGHTA and CDR2 is FQGTGA. The CDR3 DNA is TGTGCCAGCGCAACAGCGGGAGGGCCGGGAGAGACCCAGTACTTC. This gives the protein CASATAGGPGETQYF.

A word on this clone: Other DNA sequences in the same sample also yield this CDR3. The chain is built from TRBV7-9 and TRBJ1-4, with 9 bases matching TRBD1. The CDR3 consists of 14 residues. Germline V gives CDR1 SEHNR, CDR2 FQNEAQ (reference sequence). Germline trimming cut 5 bases from V and 8 bases from J; bases unmatched to any gene: 6. In nucleotides, the CDR3 is TGTGCCAGCAGCGCCGGGACAGGGCGCGAAAAACTGTTTTTT. This codes for CASSAGTGREKLFF. The whole variable domain, remainder taken from reference TRBV7-9 and TRBJ1-4, is DTGVSQNPRHKITKRGQNVTFRCDPISEHNRLYWYRQTLGQGPEFLTYFQNEAQLEKSRLLSDRFSAERPKGSFSTLEIQRTEQGDSAMYLCASSAGTGREKLFFGSGTQLSVL.

The V gene is TRBV2, the J gene TRBJ2-1; 7 positions agree with TRBD1. This CDR3 is 12 amino acids long. Trimming took 4 bases from V and 12 from J; bases not matched to a gene: 6. From germline, CDR1 is SNHLY and CDR2 FYNNEI. This chain's CDR3 is CASSVQGEGQFF. CDR3 DNA: TGTGCCAGCAGTGTCCAGGGGGAAGGGCAGTTCTTC.

This sequence joins TRBV7-9 and TRBJ1-2; D call uncertain. This CDR3 has 10 residues. Trimming took 5 bases from V and 6 from J, leaving 4 bases between them. Germline V gives CDR1 SEHNR, CDR2 FQNEAQ (reference sequence). CDR3 residues: CASSRDGYTF. The CDR3, as DNA: TGTGCCAGCAGCCGCGATGGCTACACCTTC.

The chain combines TRBV5-4 with TRBJ2-5; D not resolved. The CDR3 totals 13 residues. Trimming took off 2 bases at V and 2 bases at J, with 7 bases between the two ends. Germline loops: CDR1 SGHNT, CDR2 YYREEE (reference sequence). CDR3 protein: CASSFPQQETQYF. The CDR3 coding sequence is TGTGCCAGCAGCTTCCCTCAGCAAGAGACCCAGTACTTC.

A remark on this clone: The sample carries other DNA sequences with the same CDR3. The chain has TRBV5-1 and TRBJ2-1, with TRBD2 matching over 14 bases. J gave up 5 bases and V 4 bases, and 2 bases lay outside the gene matches. The CDR3 totals 15 residues. In germline, CDR1 is SGHRS, CDR2 YFSETQ. CDR3: CASSKGLAGDNEQFF. The DNA for the CDR3 is TGCGCCAGCAGCAAGGGACTAGCGGGAGACAATGAGCAGTTCTTC.

This chain connects TRBV7-2 to TRBJ2-5; 10 positions agree with TRBD2. V shed 3 bases and J 3 bases; nucleotides not matched to a gene: 1. This CDR3 region has 14 residues. The germline V gene encodes CDR1 SGHTA and CDR2 FQGNSA. The CDR3 sequence: CASSFTSGEETQYF. The CDR3 DNA follows: TGTGCCAGCAGCTTTACTAGCGGGGAAGAGACCCAGTACTTC.

The chain is built from TRBV7-9 and TRBJ1-4, with 7 bases that match TRBD1. The trim removed 7 bases at V and 8 bases at J, leaving 10 bases unmatched. The CDR3 has 14 amino acids. Germline V gene sequence: CDR1 SEHNR, CDR2 FQNEAQ (reference sequence). CDR3 DNA sequence: TGTGCCAGCATCCCCCGGGACAGCGGGGAAAAACTGTTTTTT. Translation gives CASIPRDSGEKLFF.

This clone was seen once. The chain joins TRBV6-4 to TRBJ2-5; either TRBD1 or TRBD2 may fit D (5 bases each). CDR1 MRHNA and CDR2 SNTAGT come from the germline V gene. CDR3 length: 14 amino acids. V dropped 7 bases and J dropped 2 bases, with 14 bases sitting between them. The CDR3 sequence: CASKLGRVQETQYF. In nucleotides, the CDR3 is TGTGCCAGCAAGCTGGGACGGGTACAAGAGACCCAGTACTTC.

The DNA of the CDR3 is TGTGCCAGCAGCGCTCGGGCATCACAGCGAAGGGAGACCCAGTACTTC. This encodes CASSARASQRRETQYF. V and J are TRBV11-1 and TRBJ2-5; D is ambiguous. This CDR3 is 16 amino acids long. Between the trimmed V and J ends, which lost 5 bases and 5 bases, there was a span of 21 bases. The germline V gene encodes CDR1 SGHAT and CDR2 FQDESV (reference sequence).

CDR3 sequence reads: CASSASGGRTGELFF. The CDR3 bases are TGTGCCAGCAGTGCCTCAGGGGGGAGGACCGGGGAGCTGTTTTTT. The J gene is TRBJ2-2, the V gene TRBV6-5; D is possibly TRBD1 (7 bases). CDR1 MNHEY and CDR2 SVGAGI come from the germline V gene. V dropped 5 bases and J dropped 5 bases, with 15 bases sitting between them. The CDR3 sequence is 15 residues long.

The gene calls are TRBV11-2 and TRBJ2-7; possible D gene TRBD1, 5 bases. The germline gives CDR1 SGHAT, CDR2 FQNNGV. V was pared by 3 bases and J by 6 bases, with 15 bases between. The CDR3 sequence is 14 residues long. The CDR3 region has the DNA TGTGCCAGCAGCTTGGACCCCAGGGTTCCCGAGCAGTACTTC. Protein product: CASSLDPRVPEQYF.

A remark on this clone: Other DNA sequences in this specimen translate into the identical CDR3. The rearrangement uses TRBV7-2 and TRBJ1-1; D not certain. The CDR3 runs to 13 residues. Trimming cost V 1 base and J 4 bases, with 7 bases left between them. Germline V lookup: CDR1 SGHTA, CDR2 FQGNSA. This CDR3 reads CASSLGGGTEAFF. In DNA, the CDR3 is TGTGCCAGCAGCTTAGGGGGTGGCACTGAAGCTTTCTTT.

About this clone: The same CDR3 also results from other DNA sequences found in this sample. This chain uses TRBV6-1 with TRBJ1-1; unclear D gene. This CDR3 is 13 amino acids long. V was shortened by 3 bases and J by 4 bases, with 9 bases between the two germline ends. Germline V gives CDR1 MNHNS, CDR2 SASEGT. The CDR3 protein is CASSEARGTEAFF. The CDR3 DNA follows: TGTGCCAGCAGTGAGGCACGGGGCACTGAAGCTTTCTTT.

The gene calls are TRBV11-3 and TRBJ1-5, with 8 bases aligning to TRBD1. V was clipped by 8 bases and J by 4 bases; unmatched bases: 1. CDR1 and CDR2 (germline): SGHNT, YENEEA. The CDR3 loop spans 12 amino acids. The CDR3 spells CASRTGNQPQHF. In DNA, the CDR3 is TGTGCCAGCCGGACAGGGAATCAGCCCCAGCATTTT.